Included here is one T cell receptor beta chain sequence, with context. These data come from a study of shared clonotypes between healthy human individuals. Measured with immunoSEQ multiplex PCR; TCRdb has only the in-frame clones, and not every one. The top ten clones hold 1.2% of a sample with some 1.4 million clones, roughly 96% of them seen once. CDR1 is SEHNR and CDR2 is FQNEAQ in the germline V gene (reference sequence). CDR3 length: 15 residues. The V and J ends lost 1 base and 4 bases respectively, with 13 bases between them. This receptor was taken from a man under 40 in good health. V and J are TRBV7-9 and TRBJ1-1; D possibly corresponds to TRBD1 (5 bases). Sequenced material: naive CD4+ T cells sorted from blood. Subset of the sample: CD45RA+ positively selected. This chain's CDR3 is CASSLVQGIGTEAFF. The CDR3 DNA sequence: TGTGCCAGCAGCTTAGTCCAGGGAATAGGCACTGAAGCTTTCTTT.